This entry lists 13 T cell receptor beta chains sequenced from one sample in a study of cytomegalovirus exposure and HLA in healthy donors. Vbeta (60) and Jbeta (13) primers were used in the PCR. Assay used: immunoSEQ multiplex PCR; TCRdb lists only in-frame clones, some missing. The table lists 100,000 to 150,000 clones, 80% of them singletons. The sequencing input was PBMCs. Every receptor here comes from a human donor in good health.

This chain links TRBV6-1 with TRBJ2-1, with 14 positions matching TRBD2. This CDR3 is built from 15 residues. V lost 9 bases and J lost 8; bases outside the gene matches: 9. CDR1 is MNHNS, CDR2 SASEGT, per germline. This CDR3 is CASGLAGGGGYEQFF. CDR3 in DNA: TGTGCCAGTGGACTAGCGGGGGGCGGGGGGTATGAGCAGTTCTTC.

The chain employs TRBV6-5 and TRBJ1-4; D is undetermined. Deletions cut 2 bases from V and 5 bases from J, with 9 bases between. Germline assignment: CDR1 MNHEY and CDR2 SVGAGI. CDR3 size: 14 residues. The chain's CDR3 is CASSYAGGNEKLFF. The CDR3 coding sequence is TGTGCCAGCAGTTACGCGGGAGGGAATGAAAAACTGTTTTTT.

The genes are TRBV2 and TRBJ2-7; 8 bases agree with TRBD1. The CDR3 totals 15 residues. The V gene end was trimmed by 2 bases and the J gene end by 6 bases; junction bases not matched to a gene: 9. Germline values: CDR1 SNHLY, CDR2 FYNNEI. The CDR3 loop is CASSEQTGQGREQYF. The CDR3 DNA follows: TGTGCCAGCAGTGAACAGACCGGACAGGGTCGCGAGCAGTACTTC.

This clone was detected a few times. The chain combines TRBV5-1 with TRBJ2-7; D unclear. CDR3 length equals 13 residues. V was cut by 1 base and J by 2 bases, with 7 bases left in between. Germline loops: CDR1 SGHRS, CDR2 YFSETQ. This CDR3 reads CASSLSSPYEQYF. CDR3 in DNA: TGCGCCAGCAGCTTGTCTAGTCCCTACGAGCAGTACTTC.

The V and J genes are TRBV28 and TRBJ1-3, with a tentative D call TRBD1 (5 bases). V lost 1 base to trimming and J lost 7 bases, with 20 bases between them. Germline V gives CDR1 MDHEN, CDR2 SYDVKM. CDR3 length: 17 residues. The CDR3 reads CASSLSVLPVGGNTIYF. The CDR3 nucleotides read TGTGCCAGCAGTTTATCAGTCCTACCCGTCGGGGGGAACACCATATATTTT. Full variable domain (missing parts from reference TRBV28 and TRBJ1-3): DVKVTQSSRYLVKRTGEKVFLECVQDMDHENMFWYRQDPGLGLRLIYFSYDVKMKEKGDIPEGYSVSREKKERFSLILESASTNQTSMYLCASSLSVLPVGGNTIYFGEGSWLTVV.

This chain connects TRBV25-1 to TRBJ1-1, with D maybe TRBD1 (5 bases). This CDR3 has 15 amino acids. Looked up from germline, CDR1 is MGHDK and CDR2 is SYGVNS. V lost 2 bases and J 2 bases, leaving 12 bases between the germline ends. CDR3 DNA sequence: TGTGCCAGCAGTGAAGAGGGACTTCCAAACACTGAAGCTTTCTTT. It is translated as CASSEEGLPNTEAFF.

J is TRBJ1-1 and V is TRBV7-9, with TRBD1 matching over 8 bases. Germline-derived CDR1 and CDR2 are SEHNR and FQNEAQ (reference sequence). The CDR3 is 15 residues long. J was trimmed by 8 bases and V by 6 bases; bases with no gene match: 14. CDR3: CASSFSPHRGKEAFF. The CDR3, as DNA: TGTGCCAGCAGTTTCTCGCCACACAGGGGGAAGGAAGCTTTCTTT.

Remarks on this clone: The final CDR3 position lacks the conserved phenylalanine or tryptophan, pointing to a likely read error. The V and J genes are TRBV18 and TRBJ1-2, with 10 bases that match TRBD1. V was clipped by 5 bases and J by 2 bases; unmatched bases: 2. Per the germline V gene, CDR1 is KGHSH and CDR2 is LQKENI. The CDR3 covers 14 residues. DNA of the CDR3: TGTGCCAGCTCATCGGGACAGGGGAACTATGGCTACACCCTC. It specifies CASSSGQGNYGYTL.

This sequence joins TRBV15 and TRBJ1-2; maybe TRBD1 (6 bases). V was trimmed by 5 bases and J by 10 bases, leaving 14 bases between them. Per germline, CDR1 LNHNV and CDR2 YYDKDF (reference sequence). This CDR3 contains 12 residues. DNA of the CDR3: TGTGCCACCAGCGATGGGACAAGTTACTACACCTTC. This codes for CATSDGTSYYTF.

This clone was counted a single time. The junction departs from the called germline gene at one end, perhaps through a read error. The chain recombines TRBV10-3 with TRBJ2-2; 9 bases are a match to TRBD1. In germline, CDR1 is ENHRY, CDR2 SYGVKD. The CDR3 extends over 14 amino acids. CDR3 protein: CASSYRGRSGELFF. The CDR3 DNA is TGTGCCAGCAGTTACAGGGGGCGTTCAGGGGAGCTGTTTTTT.

The rearrangement links TRBV6-6 to TRBJ1-2; D perhaps matches TRBD1 (5 bases). V lost 9 bases and J lost 4, with 9 bases in between. Germline lookup yields CDR1 MNHNY and CDR2 SVGAGI (reference sequence). CDR3 length: 11 residues. CDR3 protein: CASQGGYGYTF. CDR3 in DNA: TGTGCCAGTCAGGGCGGCTATGGCTACACCTTC.

This chain connects TRBV9 to TRBJ1-2, with TRBD1 matching 7 bases. J gave up 5 bases and V 4 bases, and 8 bases lay outside the gene matches. In germline, CDR1 is SGDLS, CDR2 YYNGEE. The CDR3 contains 14 residues. The CDR3 reads CASSTRDSGYGYTF. Written as DNA, the CDR3 is TGTGCCAGCAGCACACGGGACAGCGGATATGGCTACACCTTC.

V gene TRBV15 combines with J gene TRBJ2-5; TRBD1 matches 9 bases. Germline values: CDR1 LNHNV, CDR2 YYDKDF (reference sequence). This CDR3 has 15 residues. The V and J ends lost 3 bases and 5 bases, in that order; junction bases with no gene match: 7. The CDR3 region has the DNA TGTGCCACCAGCAGGGACAGGGGTCATGGGGAGACCCAGTACTTC. Amino acid sequence: CATSRDRGHGETQYF. Full variable domain (rest looked up from reference TRBV15 and TRBJ2-5): DAMVIQNPRYQVTQFGKPVTLSCSQTLNHNVMYWYQQKSSQAPKLLFHYYDKDFNNEADTPDNFQSRRPNTSFCFLDIRSPGLGDTAMYLCATSRDRGHGETQYFGPGTRLLVL.